This paragraph reports one T cell receptor beta chain. This CDR3 spans 17 amino acids. The V segment lost 4 bases and the J segment 3 bases; nucleotides outside the gene matches: 10. Germline V gene sequence: CDR1 SGHNT, CDR2 YYREEE (reference sequence). This table comes from immunoSEQ multiplex PCR, and its TCRdb copy is limited to in-frame clones, with some not included. The sample records tens of thousands of clones, roughly 85% being singletons. The data derive from a study of glioma-infiltrating T cells after dendritic cell vaccination. As for time point: after dendritic cell vaccination, including at tumor progression/relapse.

This material consisted of blood, taken after dendritic cell vaccination. The receptor was derived from a human donor with glioblastoma. The rearrangement links TRBV5-4 to TRBJ1-1; the match to TRBD1 covers 12 bases. The chain's CDR3 is CASSPGTGGPKDTEAFF. The CDR3 DNA reads TGTGCCAGCAGCCCCGGGACAGGGGGCCCGAAGGACACTGAAGCTTTCTTT.